This TCR beta chain derives from a study of OX40 agonist ivuxolimab in advanced cancers. The wider study: Ivuxolimab, an agonistic anti-OX40 (CD134) antibody, was given to patients. It was permissible to have had prior anti-PD-1, anti-PD-L1 or anti-CTLA-4 therapy, and under 45% had some.

To note about this clone: Its antigen is not known.

Points from the study as a whole: At 0.1 to 3.0 mg/kg and by week 6, clonal expansion occurred in CD4+ and CD8+ blood T cells.

CDR3 size: 12 residues. Trimming shortened V by 3 bases and J by 11 bases, and 12 bases separated the two germline ends. CDR1 is SNHLY and CDR2 is FYNNEI in the germline V gene. Clones were sequenced by immunoSEQ multiplex PCR, and TCRdb holds only the in-frame ones, with some missing. This table holds 50,000 to 75,000 clones, about 88% found once. The material sequenced was CD4+ or CD8+ T cells sorted from blood, taken in a trial of the OX40 agonist ivuxolimab. This chain connects TRBV2 to TRBJ2-3; no definite D call. The sequence came from an adult with an advanced solid tumor such as melanoma, head and neck, liver or kidney cancer. As DNA, the CDR3 is TGTGCCAGCAGTGAGATGGCAGTGCAGCAGTATTTT. It codes for CASSEMAVQQYF.